This TCR beta chain was found in a study of neurological immune-mediated disorders. Regarding the study as a whole: HTLV-1-associated myelopathy showed the most TCR clonal expansion; multiple sclerosis the least, below healthy controls. None of the CDR3 amino acid sequences of expanded clones recurred across subjects, suggesting private repertoires in all groups.

This clonotype was seen at least ten times. Its antigen is as yet unknown. Each CDR3 protein is one row after TCRdb ran MiXCR on the 5' RACE reads. The sample contains roughly 39,000 distinct CDR3 sequences, nearly 5% of which appear only once. Volunteers attending a blood bank in Maryland, USA, served as healthy controls. The sorted-subset TCR libraries were prepared using 1 million CD4+ or CD8+ T cells as the starting material. There are 15 residues in the CDR3. CDR1 and CDR2 from the germline V gene are SGHVS and FNYEAQ. The V gene lost 2 bases and the J gene lost 0 bases, with 10 bases spanning the gap.

The sample was CD4+ T cells from blood. The J gene is TRBJ1-1, the V gene TRBV7-6, with D possibly TRBD1 on 6 matching bases. The clonotype comes from a man in his late teens or twenties in good health. CDR3: CASSLTGTLNTEAFF. The CDR3 DNA follows: TGTGCCAGCAGCTTAACAGGGACCCTGAACACTGAAGCTTTCTTT.